Shown below are 27 T cell receptor beta chains from a single sample sequenced in a study of circulating CD8 cells and anti-PD-1 response in melanoma. TCR libraries were prepared from roughly 14 ng of total RNA with the QIAseq Immune Repertoire TCR panel. TCRdb re-called the reads through MiXCR, storing one row per CDR3 protein. Here the sample spans about 1,000 distinct CDR3 sequences, approximately 9.9% being singletons. Sorting of live CD3+CD8+TCRalphabeta+ cells by PD-1 and/or TIGIT gave four subsets. Material: CD8+ T cells from PBMCs, obtained at baseline or after one month of anti-PD-1 therapy (not recorded which). These receptors all come from a human donor with melanoma.

Judged by abundance, this clonotype is large. This chain uses TRBV2 with TRBJ2-1, with 7 bases lining up with TRBD1. The trim removed 6 bases at V and 2 bases at J, leaving 7 bases unmatched. The CDR3 has 15 amino acids. From germline, CDR1 is SNHLY and CDR2 FYNNEI. For the CDR3, the DNA is TGTGCCAGCAGAGGGAAGGGGGCCCCCTACAATGAGCAGTTCTTC. Its translation: CASRGKGAPYNEQFF.

Only a few counts were recorded for this clonotype. Being one base from a much bigger clone, this may be a read error. The chain couples TRBV2 to TRBJ2-7, with D maybe TRBD1 (5 bases). CDR3 size: 14 residues. V was clipped by 1 base and J by 4 bases, with 11 bases between them. CDR1 and CDR2 (germline): SNHLY, FYNNEI. CDR3 loop: CASSEDRQSYEQYF. The CDR3 DNA sequence: TGTGCCAGCAGTGAAGATAGACAGTCATACGAGCAGTACTTC.

This clonotype is judged large (0.1 to 1%). This sequence joins TRBV10-2 and TRBJ2-5; D is unresolved. The CDR3 is 11 residues long. Between the trimmed V and J ends, which lost 2 bases and 5 bases, there was a span of 3 bases. The V gene's germline CDR1 is WSHSY and CDR2 SAAADI. For the CDR3, the DNA is TGCGCCAGCAGTGAGGGGGAGACCCAGTACTTC. It codes for CASSEGETQYF.

This clonotype is large (0.1 to 1%) in the sample. The chain is built from TRBV13 and TRBJ2-7, with TRBD2 matching 10 bases. Germline CDR1 reads PRHDT; CDR2 reads FYEKMQ (reference sequence). CDR3 size: 13 residues. The V segment lost 5 bases and the J segment 3 bases; nucleotides outside the gene matches: 1. The CDR3 is CASSKRGGYEQYF. The CDR3 coding sequence is TGTGCCAGCAGCAAGCGGGGGGGCTACGAGCAGTACTTC.

By frequency in the sample, this clonotype is medium-sized. The rearrangement joins TRBV2 to TRBJ2-5; D perhaps matches TRBD2 (5 bases). The CDR3 loop spans 13 amino acids. Trimming took 6 bases from V and 5 from J, leaving 13 bases between them. Germline V gives CDR1 SNHLY, CDR2 FYNNEI. Here the CDR3 DNA reads TGTGCCAGCAGGGTTCCCCCGGGGGAGACCCAGTACTTC. Amino acids: CASRVPPGETQYF.

This clonotype is labeled large. V gene TRBV19 combines with J gene TRBJ1-5; D is unresolved. V was trimmed by 5 bases and J by 0 bases, leaving 11 bases between them. Germline V gene lookup returns CDR1 LNHDA and CDR2 SQIVND (reference sequence). The CDR3 runs 15 residues. The CDR3 DNA reads as TGTGCCAGTAGTGAGGAGGACGGTAGCAATCAGCCCCAGCATTTT. Translation: CASSEEDGSNQPQHF.

Relative to its sample, this clonotype is medium-sized. The J gene is TRBJ1-5, the V gene TRBV6-5; no clear D gene. Trimming shortened V by 3 bases and J by 7 bases, and 13 bases separated the two germline ends. From germline, CDR1 is MNHEY and CDR2 SVGAGI. The CDR3 contains 14 residues. CDR3 region: CASSYLGLGQPQHF. The CDR3 nucleotides are TGTGCCAGCAGTTATTTAGGGTTGGGGCAGCCCCAGCATTTT.

Concerning this clonotype itself: This sequence may be a read error, since a much larger clone differs from it by one base. The chain joins TRBV19 to TRBJ1-5; D is perhaps TRBD1 (5 bases). The CDR3 runs to 15 residues. The V end lost 5 bases, the J end lost 6 bases, and 17 bases lay between the germline ends. Per the germline V gene, CDR1 is LNHDA and CDR2 is SQIVND (reference sequence). As DNA, the CDR3 is TGTGCCAGTAGTTCTCTTTTGGGGGGGAGTCAGCCCCAGCATTTT. This sequence encodes CASSSLLGGSQPQHF. Drawing the rest from reference TRBV19 and TRBJ1-5, the complete variable domain is DGGITQSPKYLFRKEGQNVTLSCEQNLNHDAMYWYRQDPGQGLRLIYYSQIVNDFQKGDIAEGYSVSREKKESFPLTVTSAQKNPTAFYLCASSSLLGGSQPQHFGDGTRLSIL.

By frequency in the sample, this clonotype is medium-sized. The chain is built from TRBV19 and TRBJ2-5, with 7 bases that match TRBD2. The germline CDR1 and CDR2 sequences are LNHDA and SQIVND (reference sequence). The V gene end was trimmed by 3 bases and the J gene end by 3 bases; junction bases not matched to a gene: 1. The CDR3 extends over 13 amino acids. This chain's CDR3 is CASSIGLEETQYF. CDR3 in DNA: TGTGCCAGTAGTATTGGACTAGAAGAGACCCAGTACTTC. The full variable domain, completed using reference TRBV19 and TRBJ2-5, is DGGITQSPKYLFRKEGQNVTLSCEQNLNHDAMYWYRQDPGQGLRLIYYSQIVNDFQKGDIAEGYSVSREKKESFPLTVTSAQKNPTAFYLCASSIGLEETQYFGPGTRLLVL.

This clonotype is labeled as medium-sized. The V and J genes are TRBV27 and TRBJ2-1; possible D gene TRBD2, 6 bases. The CDR3 contains 16 residues. Looked up from germline, CDR1 is MNHEY and CDR2 is SMNVEV (reference sequence). V lost 0 bases, J lost 2 bases, and 11 bases lay in between. CDR3 amino acids: CASSLSPGVTYNEQFF. The CDR3, as DNA: TGTGCCAGCAGTTTATCGCCGGGGGTAACCTACAATGAGCAGTTCTTC.

V gene TRBV19 combines with J gene TRBJ2-7; tentatively, D is TRBD1 (5 bases). Germline CDR1 is LNHDA and CDR2 is SQIVND (reference sequence). The CDR3 spans 13 residues. The V end lost 1 base, the J end lost 7 bases, and 11 bases lay between the germline ends. The CDR3 DNA reads TGTGCCAGTAGTATAGGAAGATGGACAGAGCAGTACTTC. It is translated as CASSIGRWTEQYF.

In its sample, this clonotype is medium-sized. The chain joins TRBV19 to TRBJ2-3; tentatively, D is TRBD1 (5 bases). Trimming removed 2 bases from V and 0 bases from J, with 9 bases in between. The CDR3 length is 15 residues. The germline V gene has CDR1 LNHDA and CDR2 SQIVND (reference sequence). CDR3 DNA: TGTGCCAGTAGTATACAGGGTGAGAGCACAGATACGCAGTATTTT. Translated: CASSIQGESTDTQYF. The full variable domain, with the rest looked up from reference TRBV19 and TRBJ2-3, is DGGITQSPKYLFRKEGQNVTLSCEQNLNHDAMYWYRQDPGQGLRLIYYSQIVNDFQKGDIAEGYSVSREKKESFPLTVTSAQKNPTAFYLCASSIQGESTDTQYFGPGTRLTVL.

By share, this clonotype ranks as medium-sized. The V gene is TRBV20-1, the J gene TRBJ2-7; tentative D call: TRBD2 (6 bases). Per germline, CDR1 DFQATT and CDR2 SNEGSKA (reference sequence). V was trimmed by 1 base and J by 5 bases, leaving 12 bases between them. The CDR3 is 13 residues long. CDR3 sequence reads: CSARGLGTDEQYF. The DNA of the CDR3 is TGCAGTGCTAGAGGACTAGGGACCGACGAGCAGTACTTC.

This clonotype is medium-sized (0.01 to 0.1%) within its sample. The chain is built from TRBV4-2 and TRBJ2-3, with 12 bases identical to TRBD2. In germline, CDR1 is LGHNA, CDR2 YNFKEQ. Unmatched junction bases numbered 21, after V lost 5 bases and J lost 3 bases. The CDR3 is 21 amino acids. The CDR3 coding sequence is TGTGCCAGCAGCAGACCTAAGGGCGTGCCTAGCGGGGGGGCCGGTACAGATACGCAGTATTTT. Its protein product is CASSRPKGVPSGGAGTDTQYF.

Within the sample, this clonotype is medium-sized. The chain combines TRBV29-1 with TRBJ2-3, with 11 bases aligning to TRBD2. The CDR3 length is 15 residues. The V and J ends lost 6 bases and 2 bases, in that order; junction bases with no gene match: 7. CDR1 is SQVTM, CDR2 ANQGSEA, per germline. The CDR3 nucleotides read TGCAGCGTCCCAGGACTAGCGGGCCTCACAGATACGCAGTATTTT. Translation gives CSVPGLAGLTDTQYF.

By share, this clonotype counts as medium-sized. CDR3 sequence: CASSLVGGADTDTQYF. The CDR3, as DNA: TGTGCCAGCAGTTTAGTGGGGGGGGCCGACACAGATACGCAGTATTTT. This chain joins TRBV12-3 or TRBV12-4 and TRBJ2-3, with D maybe TRBD2 (7 bases). CDR3 length equals 16 residues. V was shortened by 1 base and J by 2 bases, with 13 bases between the two germline ends.

This clonotype is medium-sized by share. The V and J genes are TRBV19 and TRBJ2-7, with D tentatively TRBD2 (5 bases). Germline assignment: CDR1 LNHDA and CDR2 SQIVND (reference sequence). The CDR3 runs to 14 residues. V dropped 7 bases and J dropped 1 base, with 14 bases sitting between them. CDR3 coding DNA: TGTGCCAGTACCCCTGACGGGGAGTCCTACGAGCAGTACTTC. It encodes CASTPDGESYEQYF.

The J gene is TRBJ1-5, the V gene TRBV19; no reliable D call. The CDR3 contains 15 residues. Trimming stripped 6 bases from V and 0 bases from J, with 12 bases between. The germline V gene encodes CDR1 LNHDA and CDR2 SQIVND (reference sequence). The CDR3 DNA reads as TGTGCCAGTAGCTTCGGGATACTTAGCAATCAGCCCCAGCATTTT. Translated: CASSFGILSNQPQHF.

This clonotype is categorized as medium-sized. The J gene is TRBJ2-7, the V gene TRBV6-2 or TRBV6-3; D is unresolved. The CDR3 length is 12 residues. CDR1 and CDR2 (germline): MNHEY, SVGEGT. The V end lost 1 base, the J end lost 5 bases, and 6 bases lay between the germline ends. The CDR3 loop reads CASSYFADEQYF. DNA of the CDR3: TGTGCCAGCAGTTACTTCGCGGACGAGCAGTACTTC.

The chain employs TRBV7-3 and TRBJ2-1, with D perhaps matching TRBD2 (6 bases). Trimming left V 2 bases short and J 2 bases short, with 10 bases between. Looked up from germline, CDR1 is SGHTA and CDR2 is FQGTGA. This CDR3 contains 15 residues. The CDR3 loop reads CASSLGAGPYNEQFF. The CDR3 DNA follows: TGTGCCAGCAGCTTAGGGGCGGGGCCCTACAATGAGCAGTTCTTC.

This clonotype counts as medium-sized (0.01 to 0.1%). The chain has TRBV18 and TRBJ2-5; TRBD1 or TRBD2 may be the D gene (5 bases each). The CDR3 runs 17 residues. Germline V gene sequence: CDR1 KGHSH, CDR2 LQKENI. V was shortened by 3 bases and J by 0 bases, with 17 bases between the two germline ends. This chain's CDR3 is CASSPDRDVADQETQYF. CDR3 nucleotides: TGTGCCAGCTCACCCGACCGGGACGTCGCGGACCAAGAGACCCAGTACTTC. The variable domain in full, with the rest retrieved from reference TRBV18 and TRBJ2-5, is NAGVMQNPRHLVRRRGQEARLRCSPMKGHSHVYWYRQLPEEGLKFMVYLQKENIIDESGMPKERFSAEFPKEGPSILRIQQVVRGDSAAYFCASSPDRDVADQETQYFGPGTRLLVL.

This clonotype is large. The gene calls are TRBV27 and TRBJ2-7; 7 nucleotides agree with TRBD1. The CDR3 contains 12 residues. V lost 5 bases to trimming and J lost 6 bases; unmatched junction nucleotides: 4. Germline V gene sequence: CDR1 MNHEY, CDR2 SMNVEV (reference sequence). CDR3 sequence reads: CASSQTGSEQYF. The CDR3 DNA follows: TGTGCCAGCAGTCAGACAGGGTCCGAGCAGTACTTC.

For this clonotype: No conserved phenylalanine or tryptophan ends this CDR3, so it is likely a read error. The chain recombines TRBV19 with TRBJ2-4, with 9 bases fitting TRBD1. This CDR3 contains 17 residues. Germline CDR1 and CDR2: LNHDA and SQIVND (reference sequence). V lost 5 bases to trimming and J lost 7 bases; unmatched junction nucleotides: 15. This chain's CDR3 is CASSFHLPGQGWNIQYS. CDR3 nucleotide sequence: TGTGCCAGTAGTTTTCATCTCCCAGGACAGGGGTGGAACATTCAGTACTCC.

This clonotype counts as medium-sized. The rearrangement links TRBV7-6 to TRBJ2-1; D might be TRBD2 (5 bases). The V end lost 1 base, the J end lost 2 bases, and 9 bases lay between the germline ends. From germline, CDR1 is SGHVS and CDR2 FNYEAQ. This CDR3 comprises 15 residues. The CDR3 nucleotides read TGTGCCAGCAGCTTAGAAGAGGGTCCCTACAATGAGCAGTTCTTC. Amino acid sequence: CASSLEEGPYNEQFF.

Notes on this clonotype: The CDR3 does not end in the conserved phenylalanine or tryptophan, so this is likely a read error. J is TRBJ2-7 and V is TRBV10-3; possible D gene TRBD2, 6 bases. In germline, CDR1 is ENHRY, CDR2 SYGVKD. CDR3 size: 16 residues. V lost 4 bases, J lost 0 bases, and 16 bases lay in between. The CDR3 here is CAISGSEGRSSYEQYL. CDR3 sequence (DNA): TGTGCCATCAGTGGGTCGGAGGGAAGATCCTCCTACGAGCAGTACCTC.

This clonotype was picked up one time. A read error is possible here, since a much larger clone lies one base away. V and J are TRBV27 and TRBJ2-7; tentatively, D is TRBD1 or TRBD2 (5 bases each). The CDR3 extends over 13 amino acids. Germline-derived CDR1 and CDR2 are MNHEY and SMNVEV (reference sequence). The CDR3 here is CASSPGTPYEQCF. CDR3 coding DNA: TGTGCCAGCAGTCCCGGGACCCCTTACGAGCAGTGCTTC.

By frequency in the sample, this clonotype is medium-sized. This chain uses TRBV25-1 with TRBJ2-1, with TRBD2 matching over 10 bases. The CDR3 runs to 17 residues. The junction had 13 bases not matched to a gene; V was cut back by 3 bases and J by 8 bases. Germline CDR1 and CDR2: MGHDK and SYGVNS. The chain's CDR3 is CASSEVAGGPRSDEQFF. The DNA for the CDR3 is TGTGCCAGCAGTGAGGTAGCGGGGGGCCCCCGTTCGGATGAGCAGTTCTTC.